These 25 T cell receptor beta chains came from one sample sequenced in a study of OX40 agonist ivuxolimab in advanced cancers. TCRdb's copy holds only in-frame clones and misses some; the assay was immunoSEQ multiplex PCR. The top ten hold more than 8.5% of the sample, which has tens of thousands of clones, more than 90% seen once. Material: CD4+ or CD8+ T cells sorted from blood, obtained in a trial of the OX40 agonist ivuxolimab. The origin of the receptors is an adult with an advanced solid tumor such as melanoma, head and neck, liver or kidney cancer.

V is TRBV25-1 and J is TRBJ2-7; D might be TRBD1 or TRBD2, each matching 5 bases. The V end was cut by 4 bases, the J end by 2 bases, with 12 bases between. The V gene's germline CDR1 is MGHDK and CDR2 SYGVNS. The CDR3 length is 14 residues. The CDR3 protein is CASSARGETYEQYF. The CDR3 region has the DNA TGTGCCAGCAGTGCCCGGGGCGAAACCTACGAGCAGTACTTC.

V usage is TRBV27 and J usage is TRBJ2-7, with D tentatively TRBD1 or TRBD2 (5 bases each). The CDR3 totals 16 residues. Trimming cost V 0 bases and J 1 base, with 13 bases left between them. Per germline, CDR1 MNHEY and CDR2 SMNVEV (reference sequence). Here the CDR3 DNA reads TGTGCCAGCAGTTTATCGCGAGGGGCCGCGTCCTACGAGCAGTACTTC. As protein: CASSLSRGAASYEQYF.

The chain couples TRBV7-7 to TRBJ2-2; 7 nucleotides line up with TRBD2. The germline CDR1 and CDR2 sequences are SSHAT and FNYEAQ (reference sequence). The CDR3 sequence is 16 residues long. Trimming took 4 bases from V and 2 from J; bases not matched to a gene: 7. The CDR3 loop is CASSSGGGANTGELFF. CDR3 nucleotide sequence: TGTGCCAGCAGCTCGGGGGGAGGGGCCAACACCGGGGAGCTGTTTTTT.

V gene TRBV28 combines with J gene TRBJ1-2; D may be TRBD1 (6 bases). Trimming took off 4 bases at V and 7 bases at J, with 16 bases between the two ends. The CDR3 runs to 14 residues. Germline-derived CDR1 and CDR2 are MDHEN and SYDVKM. CDR3 DNA: TGTGCCAGCAGTTCCCCTGGGGGGGCCAGTGGCTACACCTTC. Translating gives CASSSPGGASGYTF.

This clone was found once. The chain carries TRBV6-5 and TRBJ1-1; no definite D call. Germline CDR1 reads MNHEY; CDR2 reads SVGAGI. The CDR3 loop spans 14 amino acids. V lost 5 bases, J lost 1 base, and 11 bases lay in between. The CDR3 reads CASSRPHENTEAFF. CDR3 nucleotide sequence: TGTGCCAGCAGTCGCCCCCATGAGAACACTGAAGCTTTCTTT.

The V gene is TRBV11-2, the J gene TRBJ2-3; D gene ambiguous. The CDR3 is 14 residues long. The germline V gene has CDR1 SGHAT and CDR2 FQNNGV. V dropped 1 base and J dropped 2 bases, with 7 bases sitting between them. The CDR3 DNA is TGTGCCAGCAGCTTAGTAGGAAACACAGATACGCAGTATTTT. Translating it yields CASSLVGNTDTQYF.

The chain combines TRBV4-1 with TRBJ1-3; D is unclear. From germline, CDR1 is MGHRA and CDR2 YSYEKL. There are 14 residues in the CDR3. With 4 bases removed from V and 1 base from J, the gap between germline ends came to 8 bases. Written as DNA, the CDR3 is TGCGCCAGCAGCCGGACTGAGTCTGGAAACACCATATATTTT. This encodes CASSRTESGNTIYF.

The chain combines TRBV7-6 with TRBJ2-1; TRBD2 aligns across 13 bases. This CDR3 has 18 amino acids. Trimming removed 1 base from V and 0 bases from J; junction bases left unmatched: 3. The germline V gene encodes CDR1 SGHVS and CDR2 FNYEAQ. The CDR3, as DNA: TGTGCCAGCAGCTTAGGGACTAGCGGGGGCCTCTCCTACAATGAGCAGTTCTTC. It specifies CASSLGTSGGLSYNEQFF. Together with reference TRBV7-6 and TRBJ2-1, the CDR3 gives the full variable domain: GAGVSQSPRYKVTKRGQDVALRCDPISGHVSLYWYRQALGQGPEFLTYFNYEAQQDKSGLPNDRFSAERPEGSISTLTIQRTEQRDSAMYRCASSLGTSGGLSYNEQFFGPGTRLTVL.

This clone was recorded only once. The J gene is TRBJ1-1, the V gene TRBV6-6; D unresolved. Deletions cut 2 bases from V and 7 bases from J, with 5 bases between. CDR3 length: 11 residues. CDR1 MNHNY and CDR2 SVGAGI come from the germline V gene (reference sequence). CDR3 DNA sequence: TGTGCCAGCAGTTACGGGCGTGAAGCTTTCTTT. The encoded protein is CASSYGREAFF.

The chain is built from TRBV29-1 and TRBJ1-1; no reliable D call. Trimming cost V 3 bases and J 0 bases, with 11 bases left between them. CDR1 is SQVTM, CDR2 ANQGSEA, per germline. The CDR3 loop spans 14 amino acids. The CDR3 DNA reads TGCAGCGTTGAGCCGGGTTCCTTGAACACTGAAGCTTTCTTT. It is translated as CSVEPGSLNTEAFF.

V gene TRBV7-9 combines with J gene TRBJ1-2; 7 bases match TRBD1. J was trimmed by 4 bases and V by 5 bases; bases with no gene match: 4. The CDR3 loop spans 13 amino acids. CDR1 and CDR2 from the germline V gene are SEHNR and FQNEAQ (reference sequence). CDR3 bases: TGTGCCAGCAGCCAAGGACAGGTCTATGGCTACACCTTC. It translates to CASSQGQVYGYTF.

The chain combines TRBV2 with TRBJ1-5, with 9 nucleotides matching TRBD1. Germline V gene data show CDR1 as SNHLY and CDR2 as FYNNEI. CDR3 length: 17 residues. V lost 6 bases to trimming and J lost 0 bases; unmatched junction nucleotides: 9. The CDR3 bases are TGTGCCAGCAGCGTTGACAGGGGGACATATAGCAATCAGCCCCAGCATTTT. Translated: CASSVDRGTYSNQPQHF.

The J gene is TRBJ2-3, the V gene TRBV5-4, with 8 positions matching TRBD1. J was trimmed by 2 bases and V by 4 bases; bases with no gene match: 6. CDR1 is SGHNT and CDR2 is YYREEE in the germline V gene (reference sequence). The CDR3 is 15 amino acids. The CDR3 reads CASSTQGALTDTQYF. CDR3 coding DNA: TGTGCCAGCAGCACTCAGGGGGCTCTCACAGATACGCAGTATTTT.

This chain connects TRBV19 to TRBJ2-5; 8 bases align to TRBD1. There are 14 residues in the CDR3. CDR1 LNHDA and CDR2 SQIVND come from the germline V gene (reference sequence). The V segment lost 6 bases and the J segment 11 bases; nucleotides outside the gene matches: 14. The CDR3 DNA follows: TGTGCCAGTAGCCCCGGACAGGGCGTTGGGGAGCAGTACTTC. Translated, it gives CASSPGQGVGEQYF.

The chain combines TRBV19 with TRBJ2-3, with 10 nucleotides matching TRBD2. Germline CDR1 reads LNHDA; CDR2 reads SQIVND (reference sequence). The CDR3 spans 17 residues. J was trimmed by 3 bases and V by 4 bases; bases with no gene match: 10. The DNA of the CDR3 is TGTGCCAGTAGTACGCATGACTTAGCGGGGGGTACAGATACGCAGTATTTT. It yields the protein CASSTHDLAGGTDTQYF.

The chain uses TRBV15 and TRBJ1-1, with TRBD1 as a possible D gene (5 bases). CDR3 length: 14 residues. V lost 1 base to trimming and J lost 1 base, with 7 bases between them. The germline V gene encodes CDR1 LNHNV and CDR2 YYDKDF (reference sequence). The CDR3 sequence: CATSRVGGNTEAFF. In DNA form, the CDR3 reads TGTGCCACCAGCAGAGTGGGGGGGAACACTGAAGCTTTCTTT.

This chain links TRBV19 with TRBJ2-7; D not resolved. This CDR3 has 15 amino acids. V lost 5 bases and J 3 bases, leaving 17 bases between the germline ends. The germline CDR1 and CDR2 sequences are LNHDA and SQIVND (reference sequence). The CDR3 coding sequence is TGTGCCAGTAGTGTCACCAGTGGGATGTTCTACGAGCAGTACTTC. This encodes CASSVTSGMFYEQYF.

In DNA, the CDR3 is TGTGCCAGCAGCACCAGGTTAATGCGGGCAGATACGCAGTATTTT. Residues: CASSTRLMRADTQYF. This chain links TRBV13 with TRBJ2-3; the D gene is possibly TRBD2 (5 bases). Germline V lookup: CDR1 PRHDT, CDR2 FYEKMQ (reference sequence). V lost 5 bases to trimming and J lost 4 bases, with 16 bases between them. This CDR3 is built from 15 residues. Based on the CDR3 plus reference TRBV13 and TRBJ2-3, the full variable domain is AAGVIQSPRHLIKEKRETATLKCYPIPRHDTVYWYQQGPGQDPQFLISFYEKMQSDKGSIPDRFSAQQFSDYHSELNMSSLELGDSALYFCASSTRLMRADTQYFGPGTRLTVL.

The chain employs TRBV4-2 and TRBJ1-2; 7 bases fit TRBD1. The CDR3 spans 16 residues. CDR1 is LGHNA, CDR2 YNFKEQ, per germline. With V trimmed by 0 bases and J by 3 bases, 7 bases remained unmatched. The CDR3: CASSQERTGWDYGYTF. CDR3 DNA: TGTGCCAGCAGCCAAGAAAGGACAGGCTGGGACTATGGCTACACCTTC.

The V call is TRBV27, the J call TRBJ1-2; 8 bases map to TRBD1. Germline CDR1 reads MNHEY; CDR2 reads SMNVEV (reference sequence). This CDR3 region has 15 residues. J lost 2 bases, V lost 1 base, and 3 bases had no gene match. The CDR3 is CASSLYPGGNYGYTF. CDR3 nucleotide sequence: TGTGCCAGCAGTTTATACCCAGGGGGCAACTATGGCTACACCTTC.

This clone came up once. The chain is built from TRBV4-1 and TRBJ1-2; D gene uncertain. Per germline, CDR1 MGHRA and CDR2 YSYEKL. The CDR3 is 12 residues long. V gave up 1 base and J gave up 6 bases, with 6 bases separating them. The CDR3 nucleotides are TGCGCCAGCAGCCAAGGTTACGATGGCTACACCTTC. Its translation: CASSQGYDGYTF.

This rearrangement joins TRBV7-3 to TRBJ2-5; D might be TRBD1 (6 bases). This CDR3 spans 15 amino acids. The V gene lost 5 bases and the J gene lost 4 bases, with 17 bases spanning the gap. Germline V gene lookup returns CDR1 SGHTA and CDR2 FQGTGA. The CDR3 DNA reads TGTGCCAGCAGCGCTGGGGGCCTTCAGGGAGAGACCCAGTACTTC. This gives the protein CASSAGGLQGETQYF.

This chain joins TRBV5-6 and TRBJ2-7, with D unclear. CDR1 and CDR2 from the germline V gene are SGHDT and YYEEEE. With 0 bases removed from V and 0 bases from J, the gap between germline ends came to 7 bases. The CDR3 covers 14 residues. CDR3 region: CASSLVSSSYEQYF. The DNA of the CDR3 is TGTGCCAGCAGCTTGGTTTCATCCTCCTACGAGCAGTACTTC.

The chain recombines TRBV9 with TRBJ2-7; 12 bases align to TRBD2. CDR1 is SGDLS and CDR2 is YYNGEE in the germline V gene. V dropped 0 bases and J dropped 9; count of bases not matched to a gene: 4. This CDR3 region has 14 residues. The CDR3 is CASSVATSGGPQYF. The CDR3 DNA reads as TGTGCCAGCAGCGTAGCGACTAGCGGGGGCCCGCAGTACTTC.

The V call is TRBV9, the J call TRBJ2-1, with 10 positions matching TRBD1. The CDR3 covers 17 residues. Germline CDR1 reads SGDLS; CDR2 reads YYNGEE. The V segment lost 4 bases and the J segment 4 bases; nucleotides outside the gene matches: 11. The CDR3 DNA reads as TGTGCCAGCAGCTCCGAATATGACAGGGGGCCTTACAATGAGCAGTTCTTC. Amino acid sequence: CASSSEYDRGPYNEQFF.